These 8 T cell receptor beta chains came from one sample sequenced in a study of blood T cell repertoires in COVID-19. The method was immunoSEQ multiplex PCR; TCRdb's version includes in-frame clones alone and lacks a portion of them. The repertoire consists of 240,000 or so clones, with around 86% occurring once and the leading ten covering around an eighth. The sequencing sample was made of peripheral blood. Every receptor here comes from a woman in her sixties or seventies with active or convalescent COVID-19.

In this sample, this clone turned up a few times. Other nucleotide sequences from this sample produce the same CDR3. This sequence joins TRBV18 and TRBJ1-2; TRBD1 agrees at 9 bases. This CDR3 spans 13 amino acids. Germline CDR1 and CDR2: KGHSH and LQKENI. J gave up 4 bases and V 3 bases, and 0 bases lay outside the gene matches. The CDR3 loop reads CASSPGQGYGYTF. For the CDR3, the DNA is TGTGCCAGCTCACCGGGACAGGGCTATGGCTACACCTTC. The variable domain in full, with the rest retrieved from reference TRBV18 and TRBJ1-2, is NAGVMQNPRHLVRRRGQEARLRCSPMKGHSHVYWYRQLPEEGLKFMVYLQKENIIDESGMPKERFSAEFPKEGPSILRIQQVVRGDSAAYFCASSPGQGYGYTFGSGTRLTVV.

This chain uses TRBV29-1 with TRBJ2-2, with TRBD1 matching over 11 bases. The ends lost 6 bases at V and 7 bases at J; junction bases unmatched: 4. The CDR3 runs 13 residues. From germline, CDR1 is SQVTM and CDR2 ANQGSEA. CDR3: CSVDRGRIGELFF. The CDR3 DNA sequence: TGCAGCGTGGACAGGGGGCGCATCGGGGAGCTGTTTTTT.

This clone was recorded a few times. The chain has TRBV27 and TRBJ2-7; D remains unclear. The germline V gene has CDR1 MNHEY and CDR2 SMNVEV (reference sequence). The CDR3 has 14 amino acids. With 8 bases removed from V and 2 bases from J, the gap between germline ends came to 16 bases. The CDR3 sequence is CASFPSVFTYEQYF. The CDR3, as DNA: TGTGCCAGCTTCCCTTCAGTATTTACCTACGAGCAGTACTTC.

This chain uses TRBV19 with TRBJ1-2; 10 nucleotides match TRBD1. CDR3 length: 15 residues. CDR1 LNHDA and CDR2 SQIVND come from the germline V gene (reference sequence). Trimming removed 9 bases from V and 4 bases from J; junction bases left unmatched: 11. DNA for the CDR3: TGTGCCAGCAGGGGTCGGGGACAGGGGCCCTATGGCTACACCTTC. Amino acids: CASRGRGQGPYGYTF.

J is TRBJ2-7 and V is TRBV18, with 10 bases identical to TRBD1. Trimming at V came to 1 base and at J to 6 bases, leaving 6 bases not matched to a gene. There are 15 residues in the CDR3. Germline CDR1 and CDR2: KGHSH and LQKENI. The CDR3 loop reads CASSPRATGGAEQYF. CDR3 coding DNA: TGTGCCAGCTCACCACGGGCGACAGGGGGCGCCGAGCAGTACTTC. Complete variable domain (other parts from reference TRBV18 and TRBJ2-7): NAGVMQNPRHLVRRRGQEARLRCSPMKGHSHVYWYRQLPEEGLKFMVYLQKENIIDESGMPKERFSAEFPKEGPSILRIQQVVRGDSAAYFCASSPRATGGAEQYFGPGTRLTVT.

This chain joins TRBV4-1 and TRBJ2-1; 10 bases map to TRBD1. This CDR3 is 16 amino acids long. After removal of 9 bases from V and 5 bases from J, the junction contained 13 bases not matched to a gene. The germline gives CDR1 MGHRA, CDR2 YSYEKL. In DNA, the CDR3 is TGCGCCAGTACCAAAGGGGACAGGGGATCGAACAATGAGCAGTTCTTC. This translates into CASTKGDRGSNNEQFF.

This sequence joins TRBV5-1 and TRBJ1-3; D ambiguous. CDR3 length: 16 amino acids. CDR1 is SGHRS and CDR2 is YFSETQ in the germline V gene. V dropped 4 bases and J dropped 0 bases, with 14 bases sitting between them. The CDR3 DNA sequence: TGCGCCAGCAGCCCAGACACCCAACGCTCTGGAAACACCATATATTTT. It translates to CASSPDTQRSGNTIYF.

The chain carries TRBV3-1 (or the pseudogene TRBV3-2) and TRBJ2-1; D is possibly TRBD2 (6 bases). Germline loops: CDR1 LGHDT, CDR2 YNNKEL (reference sequence). The CDR3 consists of 18 residues. V shed 1 base and J shed 0 bases, with 16 bases lying between them. In DNA, the CDR3 is TGTGCCAGCAGCCAAGGCCACGGACGGGGGAGCTCCTACAATGAGCAGTTCTTC. Residues: CASSQGHGRGSSYNEQFF.